The 25 T cell receptor beta chains below all came from one sample that was sequenced in a study of blood T cells in healthy people across ages. Alongside a J-beta primer mix, a sample-barcoded 5' primer served in a second PCR lasting roughly 6 to 11 cycles. In TCRdb, the 5' RACE reads were re-called with MiXCR into one record per CDR3 protein. The sample yields about 1,800,000 distinct CDR3 sequences, over 25% seen once. Sequenced: blood. These receptors were collected from a woman aged 30 to 39 in good health.

Worth noting for this clonotype: Relative to the germline gene, one junction end is altered; a read error may explain this. This rearrangement joins TRBV18 to TRBJ2-7, with D perhaps TRBD1 (5 bases). CDR1 and CDR2 (germline): KGHSH, LQKENI. The CDR3 totals 14 residues. CDR3 amino acids: CANSPRVSSYEQYF. The CDR3 DNA reads TGTGCCAACTCACCCAGGGTTAGCTCCTACGAGCAGTACTTC.

As for this clonotype: One junction end does not reproduce the germline sequence, and a read error may be involved. The chain carries TRBV7-2 and TRBJ2-1; TRBD2 agrees at 10 bases. This CDR3 is built from 15 residues. The germline CDR1 and CDR2 sequences are SGHTA and FQGNSA. The CDR3 bases are TGTGCCGGCAGCTTAACAGCGGGGGGGCGGGATGAGCAGTTTTTC. It specifies CAGSLTAGGRDEQFF. Drawing the rest from reference TRBV7-2 and TRBJ2-1, the complete variable domain is GAGVSQSPSNKVTEKGKDVELRCDPISGHTALYWYRQSLGQGLEFLIYFQGNSAPDKSGLPSDRFSAERTGGSVSTLTIQRTQQEDSAVYLCAGSLTAGGRDEQFFGPGTRLTVL.

The rearrangement uses TRBV20-1 and TRBJ1-1; possibly TRBD1 for D (5 bases). The CDR3 contains 13 residues. Per the germline V gene, CDR1 is DFQATT and CDR2 is SNEGSKA (reference sequence). Trimming stripped 3 bases from V and 5 bases from J, with 13 bases between. CDR3 region: CSARGGGVTEAFF. CDR3 DNA: TGCAGTGCTAGGGGTGGGGGGGTAACTGAAGCTTTCTTT.

This clonotype was detected ten times or more. The rearrangement links TRBV7-3 to TRBJ2-1, with TRBD2 matching 8 bases. The CDR3 is made up of 18 amino acids. With V trimmed by 5 bases and J by 7 bases, 19 bases remained unmatched. The germline V gene encodes CDR1 SGHTA and CDR2 FQGTGA. The CDR3 reads CASSPTRAGTSGSNEQFF. CDR3 DNA sequence: TGTGCCAGCAGCCCTACCAGAGCCGGGACTAGTGGATCAAATGAGCAGTTCTTC.

This clonotype was detected only a few times. The V and J genes are TRBV12-3 or TRBV12-4 and TRBJ2-1, with 8 nucleotides matching TRBD2. Trimming took 10 bases from V and 7 from J; bases not matched to a gene: 9. This CDR3 is built from 13 residues. CDR3: CATGLAGLNEQFF. The CDR3, as DNA: TGTGCCACGGGGCTAGCGGGTTTAAATGAGCAGTTCTTC.

This clonotype was recorded at least ten times. The chain has TRBV4-3 and TRBJ1-4; D unresolved. Germline assignment: CDR1 LGHNA and CDR2 YSLEER. This CDR3 is built from 15 residues. V lost 0 bases and J lost 7, with 12 bases in between. The CDR3 DNA follows: TGCGCCAGCAGCCAAGATCAAGGACGGGGTGAAAAACTGTTTTTT. The encoded protein is CASSQDQGRGEKLFF.

The rearrangement joins TRBV5-1 to TRBJ2-5, with 8 bases aligning to TRBD2. Germline V gene data show CDR1 as SGHRS and CDR2 as YFSETQ. The CDR3 spans 14 residues. The V segment lost 7 bases and the J segment 5 bases; nucleotides outside the gene matches: 10. In nucleotides, the CDR3 is TGCGCCAGCGCCACCGGGACTAGGTCGGAGACCCAGTACTTC. Protein product: CASATGTRSETQYF.

This clonotype has just a few counts. The rearrangement joins TRBV6-5 to TRBJ1-4; D is unclear. Germline assignment: CDR1 MNHEY and CDR2 SVGAGI. CDR3 length: 11 residues. Between the trimmed V and J ends, which lost 7 bases and 8 bases, there was a span of 8 bases. The CDR3 sequence: CASKTREKLFF. CDR3 sequence (DNA): TGTGCCAGCAAGACAAGAGAAAAACTGTTTTTT.

This clonotype occurred many times. The genes are TRBV7-6 and TRBJ2-3; the D gene is possibly TRBD1 (6 bases). The CDR3 extends over 13 amino acids. The V end lost 5 bases, the J end lost 5 bases, and 11 bases lay between the germline ends. Germline-derived CDR1 and CDR2 are SGHVS and FNYEAQ. CDR3 loop: CASSPGRGDTQYF. The CDR3 nucleotides are TGTGCCAGCAGCCCAGGCAGGGGAGATACGCAGTATTTT. Variable domain in full (rest from reference TRBV7-6 and TRBJ2-3): GAGVSQSPRYKVTKRGQDVALRCDPISGHVSLYWYRQALGQGPEFLTYFNYEAQQDKSGLPNDRFSAERPEGSISTLTIQRTEQRDSAMYRCASSPGRGDTQYFGPGTRLTVL.

The rearrangement links TRBV29-1 to TRBJ2-2; TRBD2 matches 8 bases. Losses at the gene ends were 3 bases for V and 7 bases for J; bases not matched to a gene: 7. CDR3 length: 14 amino acids. Germline V gives CDR1 SQVTM, CDR2 ANQGSEA. The CDR3 DNA reads TGCAGCGTTGACTTTAGCGGGGCGGGCGGGGAGCTGTTTTTT. Protein product: CSVDFSGAGGELFF.

This clonotype was counted once. This chain links TRBV10-3 with TRBJ2-1; either TRBD1 or TRBD2 may fit D (5 bases each). Trimming took 3 bases from V and 8 from J, leaving 8 bases between them. The CDR3 loop spans 12 amino acids. CDR1 and CDR2 (germline): ENHRY, SYGVKD. In DNA form, the CDR3 reads TGTGCCATCAGTGACAGGGACGATGAGCAGTTCTTC. Translated: CAISDRDDEQFF.

This clonotype was counted many times. The V gene is TRBV7-2, the J gene TRBJ2-3, with 10 positions matching TRBD2. The V gene's germline CDR1 is SGHTA and CDR2 FQGNSA. The V segment lost 3 bases and the J segment 4 bases; nucleotides outside the gene matches: 4. The length of the CDR3 is 15 residues. CDR3 sequence (DNA): TGTGCCAGCAGCTTCAGCGGGGGGGCGTCAGATACGCAGTATTTT. Amino acid sequence: CASSFSGGASDTQYF. The whole variable domain, remainder taken from reference TRBV7-2 and TRBJ2-3, is GAGVSQSPSNKVTEKGKDVELRCDPISGHTALYWYRQSLGQGLEFLIYFQGNSAPDKSGLPSDRFSAERTGGSVSTLTIQRTQQEDSAVYLCASSFSGGASDTQYFGPGTRLTVL.

The V gene is TRBV2, the J gene TRBJ1-1; possible D gene TRBD1, 5 bases. The CDR3 has 15 residues. CDR1 and CDR2 from the germline V gene are SNHLY and FYNNEI. V was cut by 3 bases and J by 1 base, with 12 bases left in between. In DNA form, the CDR3 reads TGTGCCAGCAGTGAGATTGCGGGGCCGAACACTGAAGCTTTCTTT. This encodes CASSEIAGPNTEAFF.

This clonotype was seen only once. CDR3 in DNA: TGTGCCAGCAGCTCGACAGGGGGGGACCGTCTGGCAGATACGCAGTATTTT. Translation gives CASSSTGGDRLADTQYF. The chain links TRBV7-9 to TRBJ2-3; TRBD1 agrees at 9 bases. The CDR3 is made up of 17 amino acids. With V trimmed by 4 bases and J by 4 bases, 12 bases remained unmatched. The germline CDR1 and CDR2 sequences are SEHNR and FQNEAQ (reference sequence).

CDR3 residues: CASSLAGTAGANVLTF. DNA for the CDR3: TGCGCCAGCAGCTTGGCAGGGACAGCTGGGGCCAACGTCCTGACTTTC. This chain joins TRBV5-1 and TRBJ2-6, with 7 bases aligning to TRBD1. The CDR3 runs to 16 residues. Germline-derived CDR1 and CDR2 are SGHRS and YFSETQ. J lost 2 bases, V lost 0 bases, and 2 bases had no gene match.

The chain uses TRBV10-1 and TRBJ2-1, with 9 bases lining up with TRBD2. The germline gives CDR1 WNHNN, CDR2 SYGVQD (reference sequence). J was trimmed by 8 bases and V by 2 bases; bases with no gene match: 10. The CDR3 length is 16 residues. The chain's CDR3 is CASSEELRGGRDEQFF. The CDR3 coding sequence is TGCGCCAGCAGTGAGGAGTTGCGGGGGGGCCGCGATGAGCAGTTCTTC.

With regard to this clonotype: A read error may explain this, as a much larger clone is one base away. The chain is built from TRBV2 and TRBJ2-7, with unresolved D. V gave up 6 bases and J gave up 4 bases, with 13 bases separating them. CDR3 length equals 13 residues. CDR1 and CDR2 (germline): SNHLY, FYNNEI. Here the CDR3 reads CASSGPQTYEQYF. The DNA of the CDR3 is TGTGCCAGCAGCGGACCTCAGACTTACGAGCAGTACTTC.

This clonotype was seen a handful of times. The chain employs TRBV20-1 and TRBJ2-1, with D possibly TRBD1 on 6 matching bases. Germline CDR1 DFQATT, CDR2 SNEGSKA (reference sequence). Trimming took 1 base from V and 6 from J, leaving 10 bases between them. This CDR3 comprises 13 residues. CDR3: CSARVQGSNEQFF. CDR3 in DNA: TGCAGTGCTAGAGTACAGGGATCCAATGAGCAGTTCTTC.

Only a few counts were recorded for this clonotype. Its ends do not fully match the called genes, so a read error is possible. The chain employs TRBV4-3 and TRBJ2-3, with TRBD2 matching 7 bases. The CDR3 totals 15 residues. In germline, CDR1 is LGHNA, CDR2 YSLEER. CDR3 amino acids: CTSSPEREGTDTQYF. In DNA form, the CDR3 reads TGCACCAGCAGCCCGGAGCGGGAAGGCACAGATACGCAGTATTTT.

This chain uses TRBV5-1 with TRBJ2-2, with 11 bases lining up with TRBD1. The CDR3 is 15 amino acids. The germline gives CDR1 SGHRS, CDR2 YFSETQ. V lost 4 bases, J lost 4 bases, and 3 bases stayed unmatched. CDR3 DNA: TGCGCCAGCAGCCCGGACAGGGGGCCCACCGGGGAGCTGTTTTTT. Translation: CASSPDRGPTGELFF.

CDR3 sequence: CASSLQGAPEKLFF. The CDR3 nucleotides read TGCGCCAGCAGCCTACAGGGGGCGCCTGAAAAACTGTTTTTT. The chain carries TRBV5-1 and TRBJ1-4, with 9 positions matching TRBD1. Per germline, CDR1 SGHRS and CDR2 YFSETQ. CDR3 length equals 14 residues. With 4 bases clipped from V and 7 bases from J, the junction kept 5 bases outside the gene matches. The full variable domain, its missing parts supplied by reference TRBV5-1 and TRBJ1-4, is KAGVTQTPRYLIKTRGQQVTLSCSPISGHRSVSWYQQTPGQGLQFLFEYFSETQRNKGNFPGRFSGRQFSNSRSEMNVSTLELGDSALYLCASSLQGAPEKLFFGSGTQLSVL.

The table lists this clonotype with a few counts. V gene TRBV2 combines with J gene TRBJ1-5; D ambiguous. The V end was cut by 2 bases, the J end by 1 base, with 12 bases between. CDR1 is SNHLY and CDR2 is FYNNEI in the germline V gene. This CDR3 contains 16 residues. The CDR3 region has the DNA TGTGCCAGCAGTGAAATTGGTAGGGTGAGCAATCAGCCCCAGCATTTT. This gives the protein CASSEIGRVSNQPQHF. Filled out from reference TRBV2 and TRBJ1-5, the complete variable domain reads EPEVTQTPSHQVTQMGQEVILRCVPISNHLYFYWYRQILGQKVEFLVSFYNNEISEKSEIFDDQFSVERPDGSNFTLKIRSTKLEDSAMYFCASSEIGRVSNQPQHFGDGTRLSIL.

V usage is TRBV5-1 and J usage is TRBJ2-1; D remains ambiguous. Germline V lookup: CDR1 SGHRS, CDR2 YFSETQ. Trimming removed 7 bases from V and 0 bases from J, with 14 bases in between. The CDR3 has 15 residues. The CDR3: CASLVVPSSYNEQFF. The CDR3 DNA reads TGCGCCAGCCTAGTTGTCCCGAGCTCCTACAATGAGCAGTTCTTC.

This clonotype was counted many times. The chain combines TRBV28 with TRBJ2-5; 7 positions match TRBD1. J lost 4 bases, V lost 2 bases, and 7 bases had no gene match. The V gene's germline CDR1 is MDHEN and CDR2 SYDVKM. This CDR3 contains 15 residues. The CDR3 region has the DNA TGTGCCAGCAGTTTACCCGACAGGGAACGAGAGACCCAGTACTTC. It codes for CASSLPDRERETQYF.

The sample holds a few counts of this clonotype. The chain employs TRBV7-8 and TRBJ2-3; 9 bases fit TRBD2. The CDR3 is 17 residues long. The V gene end was trimmed by 5 bases and the J gene end by 2 bases; junction bases not matched to a gene: 11. Germline CDR1 is SGHVS and CDR2 is FQNEAQ. The CDR3 DNA is TGTGCCAGCAGCCCCCTCTTAGCGGGAGTTTACACAGATACGCAGTATTTT. This encodes CASSPLLAGVYTDTQYF.